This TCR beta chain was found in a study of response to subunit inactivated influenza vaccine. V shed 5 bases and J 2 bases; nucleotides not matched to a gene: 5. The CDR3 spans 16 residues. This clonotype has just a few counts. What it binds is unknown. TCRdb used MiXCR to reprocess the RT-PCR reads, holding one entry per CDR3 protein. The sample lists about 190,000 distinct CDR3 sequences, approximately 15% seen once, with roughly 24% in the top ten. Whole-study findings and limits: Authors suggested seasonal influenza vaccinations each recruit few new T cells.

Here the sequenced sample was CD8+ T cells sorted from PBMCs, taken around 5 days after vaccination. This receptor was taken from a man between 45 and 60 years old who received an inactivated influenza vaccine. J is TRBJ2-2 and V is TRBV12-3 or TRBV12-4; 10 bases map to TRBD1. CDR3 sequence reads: CASSDGQGDNTGELFF. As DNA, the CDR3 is TGTGCCAGCAGTGACGGACAGGGGGATAACACCGGGGAGCTGTTTTTT.